Below, one T cell receptor beta chain is given with its context. Only in-frame clones appear in the TCRdb table, and some are missing; sequencing was by immunoSEQ multiplex PCR. The sample includes about 85,000 clones, around 90% seen only once; the top ten take 4.3%. The data derive from a study of blood T cell repertoires in COVID-19. Study-wide background: Samples of COVID-19 (acute and convalescent) were obtained from the United States, Italy and Spain. PBMCs, B-cell-depleted T cells, or T cells were the source of the cDNA or gDNA that made up the material.

The V end lost 0 bases, the J end lost 6 bases, and 6 bases lay between the germline ends. CDR1 and CDR2 (germline): KGHSY, FQNENV. This CDR3 contains 12 residues. What was sequenced was peripheral blood. This rearrangement joins TRBV16 to TRBJ2-7; D is perhaps TRBD2 (5 bases). The TCR was taken from a woman of 80 years or more with active or convalescent COVID-19. The CDR3 bases are TGTGCCAGCAGCCAATCTGGAGGCGAGCAGTACTTC. Its protein product is CASSQSGGEQYF.